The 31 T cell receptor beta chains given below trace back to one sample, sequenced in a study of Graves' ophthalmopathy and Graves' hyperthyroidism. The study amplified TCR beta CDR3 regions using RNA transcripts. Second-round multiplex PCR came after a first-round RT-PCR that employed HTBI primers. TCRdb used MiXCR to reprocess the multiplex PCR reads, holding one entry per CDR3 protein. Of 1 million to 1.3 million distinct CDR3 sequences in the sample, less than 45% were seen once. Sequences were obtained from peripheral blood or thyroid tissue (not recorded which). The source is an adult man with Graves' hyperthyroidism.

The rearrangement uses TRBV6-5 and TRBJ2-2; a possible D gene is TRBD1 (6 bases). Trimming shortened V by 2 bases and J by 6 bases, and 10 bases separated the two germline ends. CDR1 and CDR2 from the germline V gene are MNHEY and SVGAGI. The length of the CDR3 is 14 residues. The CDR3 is CASSYNRVAGELFF. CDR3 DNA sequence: TGTGCCAGCAGTTACAACAGGGTTGCCGGGGAGCTGTTTTTT.

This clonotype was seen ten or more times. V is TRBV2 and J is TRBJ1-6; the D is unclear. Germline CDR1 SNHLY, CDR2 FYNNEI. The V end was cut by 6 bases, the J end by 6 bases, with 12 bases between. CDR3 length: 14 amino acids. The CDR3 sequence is CASRDREGNSPLHF. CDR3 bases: TGTGCCAGCAGAGACCGGGAAGGTAATTCACCCCTCCACTTT.

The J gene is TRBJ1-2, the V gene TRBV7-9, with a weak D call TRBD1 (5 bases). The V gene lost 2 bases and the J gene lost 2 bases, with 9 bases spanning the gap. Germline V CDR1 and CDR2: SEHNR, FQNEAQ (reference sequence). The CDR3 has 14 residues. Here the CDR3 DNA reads TGTGCCAGCAGCTTACGGGGGAAGAACTATGGCTACACCTTC. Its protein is CASSLRGKNYGYTF.

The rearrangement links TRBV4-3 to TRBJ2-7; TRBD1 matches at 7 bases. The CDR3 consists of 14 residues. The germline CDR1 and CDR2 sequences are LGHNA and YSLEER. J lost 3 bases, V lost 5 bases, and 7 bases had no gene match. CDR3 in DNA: TGCGCCAGCAGCAACCGTCAGGGGGTCTACGAGCAGTACTTC. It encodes CASSNRQGVYEQYF.

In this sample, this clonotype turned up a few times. The chain's CDR3 is CSARDLTGLKAFF. The DNA of the CDR3 is TGCAGTGCTAGAGATCTTACGGGCCTAAAGGCTTTCTTT. The chain is built from TRBV20-1 and TRBJ1-1; unclear D gene. Germline CDR1 and CDR2: DFQATT and SNEGSKA (reference sequence). V lost 0 bases and J lost 11, with 16 bases in between. CDR3 size: 13 residues.

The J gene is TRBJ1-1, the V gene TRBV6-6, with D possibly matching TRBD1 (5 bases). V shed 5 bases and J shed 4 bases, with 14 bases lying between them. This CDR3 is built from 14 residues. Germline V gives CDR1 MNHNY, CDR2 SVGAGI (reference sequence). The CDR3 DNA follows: TGTGCCAGCAGTCAACTTGGAGGGGCCACTGAAGCTTTCTTT. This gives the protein CASSQLGGATEAFF.

The CDR3 loop reads CASSYPRSNEKLFF. The CDR3 coding sequence is TGTGCCAGCAGTTACCCCAGATCAAATGAAAAACTGTTTTTT. The chain carries TRBV28 and TRBJ1-4; D gene uncertain. From germline, CDR1 is MDHEN and CDR2 SYDVKM. The CDR3 runs 14 residues. V shed 4 bases and J shed 5 bases, with 11 bases lying between them.

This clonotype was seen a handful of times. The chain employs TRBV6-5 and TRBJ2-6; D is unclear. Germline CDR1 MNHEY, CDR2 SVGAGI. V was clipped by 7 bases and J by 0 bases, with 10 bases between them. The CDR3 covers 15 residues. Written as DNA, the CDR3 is TGTGCCAGCAAAGTCGGAATCTCTGGGGCCAACGTCCTGACTTTC. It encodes CASKVGISGANVLTF.

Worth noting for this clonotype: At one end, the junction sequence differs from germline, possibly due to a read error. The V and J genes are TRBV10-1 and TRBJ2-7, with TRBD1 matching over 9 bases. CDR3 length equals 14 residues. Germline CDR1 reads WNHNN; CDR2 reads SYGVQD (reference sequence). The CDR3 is CTSRNRGRGYEQYF. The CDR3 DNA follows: TGCACCAGCAGAAACAGGGGGCGAGGGTACGAGCAGTACTTC.

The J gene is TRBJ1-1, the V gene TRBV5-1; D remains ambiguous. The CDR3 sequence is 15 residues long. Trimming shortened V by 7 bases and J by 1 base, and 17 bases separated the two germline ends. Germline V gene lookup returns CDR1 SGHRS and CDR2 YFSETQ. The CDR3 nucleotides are TGCGCCAGCCGATCGATCGCCCCGGGGAACACTGAAGCTTTCTTT. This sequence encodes CASRSIAPGNTEAFF. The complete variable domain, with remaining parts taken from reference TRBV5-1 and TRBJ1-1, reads KAGVTQTPRYLIKTRGQQVTLSCSPISGHRSVSWYQQTPGQGLQFLFEYFSETQRNKGNFPGRFSGRQFSNSRSEMNVSTLELGDSALYLCASRSIAPGNTEAFFGQGTRLTVV.

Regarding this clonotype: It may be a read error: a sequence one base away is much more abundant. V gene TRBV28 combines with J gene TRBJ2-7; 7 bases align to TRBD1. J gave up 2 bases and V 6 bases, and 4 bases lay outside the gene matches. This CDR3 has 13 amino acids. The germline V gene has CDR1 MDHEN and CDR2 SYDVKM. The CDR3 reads CASRSGQPYEQYF. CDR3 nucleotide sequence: TGTGCCAGCAGGTCGGGACAGCCCTACGAGCAGTACTTC. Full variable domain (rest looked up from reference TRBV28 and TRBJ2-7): DVKVTQSSRYLVKRTGEKVFLECVQDMDHENMFWYRQDPGLGLRLIYFSYDVKMKEKGDIPEGYSVSREKKERFSLILESASTNQTSMYLCASRSGQPYEQYFGPGTRLTVT.

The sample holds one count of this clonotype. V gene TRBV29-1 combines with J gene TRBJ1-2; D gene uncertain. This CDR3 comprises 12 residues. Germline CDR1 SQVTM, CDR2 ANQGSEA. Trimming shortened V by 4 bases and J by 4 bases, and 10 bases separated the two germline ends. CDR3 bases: TGCAGCGTTGTCCGGGGTAGCTATGGCTACACCTTC. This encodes CSVVRGSYGYTF. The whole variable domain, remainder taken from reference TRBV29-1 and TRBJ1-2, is SAVISQKPSRDICQRGTSLTIQCQVDSQVTMMFWYRQQPGQSLTLIATANQGSEATYESGFVIDKFPISRPNLTFSTLTVSNMSPEDSSIYLCSVVRGSYGYTFGSGTRLTVV.

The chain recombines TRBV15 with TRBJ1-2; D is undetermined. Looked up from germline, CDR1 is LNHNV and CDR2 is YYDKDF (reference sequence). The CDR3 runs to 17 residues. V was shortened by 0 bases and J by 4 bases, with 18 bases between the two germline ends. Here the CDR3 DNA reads TGTGCCACCAGCAGAGATTACCAGGCTAGCGATATCTATGGCTACACCTTC. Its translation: CATSRDYQASDIYGYTF.

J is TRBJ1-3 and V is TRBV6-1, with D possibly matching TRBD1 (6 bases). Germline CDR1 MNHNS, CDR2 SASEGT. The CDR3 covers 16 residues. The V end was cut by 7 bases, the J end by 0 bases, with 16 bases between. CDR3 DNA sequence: TGTGCCAGCACGCCTAAAACAGGGTACTCTGGAAACACCATATATTTT. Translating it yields CASTPKTGYSGNTIYF.

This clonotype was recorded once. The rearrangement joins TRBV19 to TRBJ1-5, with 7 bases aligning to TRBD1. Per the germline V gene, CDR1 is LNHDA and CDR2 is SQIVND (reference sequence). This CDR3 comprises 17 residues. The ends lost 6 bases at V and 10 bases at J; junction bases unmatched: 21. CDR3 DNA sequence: TGTGCCAGTAGCGAGACAGGGAGAGCCGGTCACCCCGGACCCCAGCATTTT. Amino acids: CASSETGRAGHPGPQHF.

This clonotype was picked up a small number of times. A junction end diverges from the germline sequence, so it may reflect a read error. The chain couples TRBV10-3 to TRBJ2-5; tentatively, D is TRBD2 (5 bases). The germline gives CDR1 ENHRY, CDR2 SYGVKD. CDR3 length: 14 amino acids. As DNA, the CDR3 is TGTGCCAGCAGTTATGATCCGGGACAAGAGACCCAGTACTTC. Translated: CASSYDPGQETQYF.

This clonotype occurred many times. CDR3 residues: CSALRGQPQHF. Written as DNA, the CDR3 is TGCAGTGCCCTCCGGGGTCAGCCCCAGCATTTT. The chain has TRBV20-1 and TRBJ1-5, with unresolved D. The V end was cut by 6 bases, the J end by 6 bases, with 9 bases between. The CDR3 runs 11 residues. The germline gives CDR1 DFQATT, CDR2 SNEGSKA (reference sequence).

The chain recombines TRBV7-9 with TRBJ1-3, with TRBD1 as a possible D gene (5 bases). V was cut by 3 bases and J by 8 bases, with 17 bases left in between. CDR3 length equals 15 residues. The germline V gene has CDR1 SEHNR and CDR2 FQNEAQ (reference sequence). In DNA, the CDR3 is TGTGCCAGCAGCTTCCCAGGGAGCTATGGCTACACCATATATTTT. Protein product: CASSFPGSYGYTIYF.

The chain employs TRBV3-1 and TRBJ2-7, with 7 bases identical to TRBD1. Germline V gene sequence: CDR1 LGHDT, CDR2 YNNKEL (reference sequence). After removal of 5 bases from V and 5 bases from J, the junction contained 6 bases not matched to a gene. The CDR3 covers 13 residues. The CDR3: CASSFPGGNEQYF. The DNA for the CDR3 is TGTGCCAGCAGCTTTCCAGGGGGTAACGAGCAGTACTTC.

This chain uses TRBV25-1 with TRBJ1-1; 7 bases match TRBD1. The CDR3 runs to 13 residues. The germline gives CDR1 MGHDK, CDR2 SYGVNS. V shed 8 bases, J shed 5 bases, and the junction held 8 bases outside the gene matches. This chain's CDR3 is CASRNRGGTEAFF. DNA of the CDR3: TGTGCCAGCCGGAACAGGGGAGGAACTGAAGCTTTCTTT.

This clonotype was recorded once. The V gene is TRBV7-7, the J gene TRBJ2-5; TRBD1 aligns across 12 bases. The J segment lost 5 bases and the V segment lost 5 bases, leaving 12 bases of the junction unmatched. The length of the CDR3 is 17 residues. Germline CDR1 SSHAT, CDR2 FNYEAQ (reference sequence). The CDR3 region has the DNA TGTGCCAGCAGCCAAACCGGGACAGGGGGCTCATCGGAGACCCAGTACTTC. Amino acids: CASSQTGTGGSSETQYF. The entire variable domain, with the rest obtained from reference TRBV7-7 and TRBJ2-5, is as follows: GAGVSQSPRYKVTKRGQDVTLRCDPISSHATLYWYQQALGQGPEFLTYFNYEAQPDKSGLPSDRFSAERPEGSISTLTIQRTEQRDSAMYRCASSQTGTGGSSETQYFGPGTRLLVL.

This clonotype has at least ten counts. CDR3 nucleotide sequence: TGTGCCAGCAGTGTAAGGCCCGGACAGGATAGCAATCAGCCCCAGCATTTT. This gives the protein CASSVRPGQDSNQPQHF. The rearrangement links TRBV2 to TRBJ1-5; 7 positions match TRBD1. The germline V gene encodes CDR1 SNHLY and CDR2 FYNNEI. V lost 4 bases, J lost 0 bases, and 9 bases stayed unmatched. This CDR3 contains 17 residues. The full variable domain, completed using reference TRBV2 and TRBJ1-5, is EPEVTQTPSHQVTQMGQEVILRCVPISNHLYFYWYRQILGQKVEFLVSFYNNEISEKSEIFDDQFSVERPDGSNFTLKIRSTKLEDSAMYFCASSVRPGQDSNQPQHFGDGTRLSIL.

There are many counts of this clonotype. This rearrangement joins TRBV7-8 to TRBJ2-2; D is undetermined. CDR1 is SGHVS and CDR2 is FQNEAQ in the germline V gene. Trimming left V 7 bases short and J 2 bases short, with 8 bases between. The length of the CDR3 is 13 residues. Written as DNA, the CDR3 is TGTGCCAGCACCAACCACAACACCGGGGAGCTGTTTTTT. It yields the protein CASTNHNTGELFF.

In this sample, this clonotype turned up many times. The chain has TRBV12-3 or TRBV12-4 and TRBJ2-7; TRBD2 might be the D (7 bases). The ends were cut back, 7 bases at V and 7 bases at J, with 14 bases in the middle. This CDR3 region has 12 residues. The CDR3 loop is CASTEGGGEQYF. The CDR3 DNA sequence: TGTGCCAGCACCGAAGGGGGGGGTGAGCAGTACTTC.

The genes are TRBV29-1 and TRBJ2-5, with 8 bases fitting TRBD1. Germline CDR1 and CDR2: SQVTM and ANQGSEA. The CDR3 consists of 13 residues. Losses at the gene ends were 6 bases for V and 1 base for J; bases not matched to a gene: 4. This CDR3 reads CSVVDRAQETQYF. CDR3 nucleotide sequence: TGCAGCGTCGTGGACAGGGCCCAAGAGACCCAGTACTTC.

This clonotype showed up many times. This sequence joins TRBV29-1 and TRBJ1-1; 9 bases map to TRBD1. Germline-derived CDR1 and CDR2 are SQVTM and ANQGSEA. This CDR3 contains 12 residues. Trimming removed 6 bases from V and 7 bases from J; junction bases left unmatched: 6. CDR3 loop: CSVGQGLYEAFF. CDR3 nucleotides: TGCAGCGTGGGACAGGGTCTGTATGAAGCTTTCTTT. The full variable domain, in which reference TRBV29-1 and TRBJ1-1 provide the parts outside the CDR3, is SAVISQKPSRDICQRGTSLTIQCQVDSQVTMMFWYRQQPGQSLTLIATANQGSEATYESGFVIDKFPISRPNLTFSTLTVSNMSPEDSSIYLCSVGQGLYEAFFGQGTRLTVV.

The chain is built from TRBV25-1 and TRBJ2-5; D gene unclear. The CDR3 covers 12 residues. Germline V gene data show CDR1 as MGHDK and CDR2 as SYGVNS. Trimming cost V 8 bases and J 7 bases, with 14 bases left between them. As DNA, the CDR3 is TGTGCCAGCGCCTTTCGTAAGGGGACCCAGTACTTC. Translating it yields CASAFRKGTQYF.

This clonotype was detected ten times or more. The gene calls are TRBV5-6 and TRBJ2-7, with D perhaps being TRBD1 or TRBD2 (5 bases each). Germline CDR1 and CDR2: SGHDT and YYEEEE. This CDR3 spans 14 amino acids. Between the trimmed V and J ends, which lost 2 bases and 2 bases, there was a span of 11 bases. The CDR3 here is CASSLLQGAYEQYF. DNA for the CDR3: TGTGCCAGCAGCTTACTTCAGGGAGCCTACGAGCAGTACTTC.

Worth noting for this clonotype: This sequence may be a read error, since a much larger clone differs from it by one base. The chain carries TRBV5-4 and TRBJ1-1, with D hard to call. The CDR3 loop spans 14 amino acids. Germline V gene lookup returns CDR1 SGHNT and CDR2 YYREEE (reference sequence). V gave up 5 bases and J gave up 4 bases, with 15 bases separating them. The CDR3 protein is CASSEVPMSTEAFF. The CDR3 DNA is TGTGCCAGCAGTGAAGTTCCGATGAGCACTGAAGCTTTCTTT.

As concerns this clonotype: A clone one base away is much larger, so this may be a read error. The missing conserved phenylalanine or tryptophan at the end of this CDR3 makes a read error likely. DNA for the CDR3: TGTGCCAGCAGTGGGGGACCGATTTGGGAGCAGTACCTC. Its protein product is CASSGGPIWEQYL. The chain is built from TRBV7-2 and TRBJ2-7, with D perhaps assigned TRBD1 or TRBD2 (5 bases each). Germline CDR1 and CDR2: SGHTA and FQGNSA. V gave up 6 bases and J gave up 7 bases, with 16 bases separating them. The CDR3 has 13 residues.

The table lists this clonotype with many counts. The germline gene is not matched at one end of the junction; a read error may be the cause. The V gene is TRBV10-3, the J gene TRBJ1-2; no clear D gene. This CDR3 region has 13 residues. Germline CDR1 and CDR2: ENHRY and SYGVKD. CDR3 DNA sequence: TGTGCCAGCAGTATGACGGAGAACTATGGCTACACCTTC. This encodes CASSMTENYGYTF.